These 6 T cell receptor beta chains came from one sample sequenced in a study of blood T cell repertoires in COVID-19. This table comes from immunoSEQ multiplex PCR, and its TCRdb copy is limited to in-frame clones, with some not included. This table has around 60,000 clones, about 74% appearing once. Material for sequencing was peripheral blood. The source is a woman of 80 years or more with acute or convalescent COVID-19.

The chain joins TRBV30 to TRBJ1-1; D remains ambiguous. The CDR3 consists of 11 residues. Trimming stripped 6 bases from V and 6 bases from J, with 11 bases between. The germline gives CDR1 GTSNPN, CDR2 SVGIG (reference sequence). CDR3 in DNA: TGTGCCTGCGTTAGGAGGGCTGAAGCTTTCTTT. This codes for CACVRRAEAFF.

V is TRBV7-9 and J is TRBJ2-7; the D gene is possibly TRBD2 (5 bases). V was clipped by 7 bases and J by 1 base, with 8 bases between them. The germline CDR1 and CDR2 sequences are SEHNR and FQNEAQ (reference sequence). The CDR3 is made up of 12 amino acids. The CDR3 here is CASNGVSYEQYF. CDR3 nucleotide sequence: TGTGCCAGCAACGGGGTGTCCTACGAGCAGTACTTC.

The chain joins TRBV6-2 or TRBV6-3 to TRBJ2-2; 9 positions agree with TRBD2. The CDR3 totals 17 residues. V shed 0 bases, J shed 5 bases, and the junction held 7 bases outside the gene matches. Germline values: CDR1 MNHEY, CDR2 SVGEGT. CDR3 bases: TGTGCCAGCAGTTACTCCCTAGCGGGATATTTAACCGGGGAGCTGTTTTTT. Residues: CASSYSLAGYLTGELFF.

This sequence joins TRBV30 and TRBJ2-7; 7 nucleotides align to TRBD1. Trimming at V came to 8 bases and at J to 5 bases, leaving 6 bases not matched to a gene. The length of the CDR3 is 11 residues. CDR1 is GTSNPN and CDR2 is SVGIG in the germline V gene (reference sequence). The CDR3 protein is CATGQVHEQYF. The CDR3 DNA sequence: TGTGCCACCGGACAGGTCCACGAGCAGTACTTC.

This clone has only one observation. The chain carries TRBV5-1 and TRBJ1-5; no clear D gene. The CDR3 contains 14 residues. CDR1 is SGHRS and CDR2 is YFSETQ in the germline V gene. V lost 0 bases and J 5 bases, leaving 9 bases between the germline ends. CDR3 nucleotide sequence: TGCGCCAGCAGCTTGGGTGGAGCCGATCAGCCCCAGCATTTT. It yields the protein CASSLGGADQPQHF.

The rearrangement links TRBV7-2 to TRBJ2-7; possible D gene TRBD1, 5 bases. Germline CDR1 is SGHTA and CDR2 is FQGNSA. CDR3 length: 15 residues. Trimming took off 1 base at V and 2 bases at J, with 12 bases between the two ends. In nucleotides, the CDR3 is TGTGCCAGCAGCTTAGTGGGTGACAGCGCCTACGAGCAGTACTTC. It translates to CASSLVGDSAYEQYF.